This entry lists 5 T cell receptor beta chains sequenced from one sample in a study of T cell repertoires in cytomegalovirus infection. TCRdb recomputed calls from the reads with MiXCR, one row per CDR3 protein. The data show just under 500,000 distinct CDR3 sequences, with roughly a third seen just once and roughly 16% held by the top ten. Their target antigens are unknown. Specimen: cultured PBMCs, collected from culture after CMV antigen stimulation. The receptors here all came from a human donor in good health (CMV status not recorded). Some clones in this sample may be carry-over from other donors' samples.

This clonotype was counted between two and nine times. This rearrangement joins TRBV7-2 to TRBJ2-1; the match to TRBD2 covers 7 bases. Losses at the gene ends were 5 bases for V and 3 bases for J; bases not matched to a gene: 7. Germline CDR1 and CDR2: SGHTA and FQGNSA. The CDR3 loop spans 15 amino acids. Written as DNA, the CDR3 is TGTGCCAGCAGCCGGGACTACATCAACTACAATGAGCAGTTCTTC. This codes for CASSRDYINYNEQFF.

The chain employs TRBV6-5 and TRBJ1-2; 8 nucleotides match TRBD1. The CDR3 loop spans 15 amino acids. Germline CDR1 and CDR2: MNHEY and SVGAGI. With V trimmed by 0 bases and J by 5 bases, 5 bases remained unmatched. The CDR3 DNA is TGTGCCAGCAGTTACTCACAGGGGGTCACTTATGGCTACACCTTC. Its protein product is CASSYSQGVTYGYTF.

This clonotype has a handful of counts. The genes are TRBV12-3 or TRBV12-4 and TRBJ2-1; TRBD2 is a possible D gene (6 bases). V lost 6 bases and J lost 7, with 16 bases in between. The CDR3 extends over 14 amino acids. CDR3: CASRYGRERNEQFF. The CDR3 nucleotides read TGTGCCAGCAGGTATGGGCGGGAACGTAATGAGCAGTTCTTC.

This chain uses TRBV11-2 with TRBJ2-1, with 15 bases identical to TRBD2. CDR3 length: 20 residues. The V gene's germline CDR1 is SGHAT and CDR2 FQNNGV. J gave up 4 bases and V 4 bases, and 14 bases lay outside the gene matches. In nucleotides, the CDR3 is TGTGCCAGCAGCTCGCCAGGGGGACTAGCGGGAGGTACGAGATACAATGAGCAGTTCTTC. Protein product: CASSSPGGLAGGTRYNEQFF.

The sample holds many counts of this clonotype. The chain couples TRBV28 to TRBJ2-3, with TRBD2 matching over 12 bases. The CDR3 runs to 16 residues. V shed 3 bases and J 8 bases; nucleotides not matched to a gene: 9. Germline CDR1 MDHEN, CDR2 SYDVKM. In DNA form, the CDR3 reads TGTGCCAGCAGTTTGAACCTAGCGGGAGGGAGGGGTACGCAGTATTTT. Residues: CASSLNLAGGRGTQYF.